This is a list of T cell receptor beta chains from one sample in a study of T cells in Graves' hyperthyroidism and ophthalmopathy. MiXCR was run by TCRdb on the multiplex PCR reads, yielding one entry per CDR3 protein. The table has around 610,000 distinct CDR3 sequences, roughly 15% seen once. The specimen sequenced was blood. These TCRs come from a woman aged 35 to 49 with Graves' ophthalmopathy. Each CDR3 is given with its conserved first and last residue. The D gene is left open where the match is weak. The size of a clone is reported for some rows only, either as once, few or many, or as a class for expanded clones.

V,length,D,J,size,CDR3,DNA
TRBV27,15,TRBD1,TRBJ1-5,-,CASRPGTGRTQPQHF,TGTGCCAGCAGACCCGGGACAGGGAGAACTCAGCCCCAGCATTTT
TRBV20-1,12,-,TRBJ1-2,-,CSAVQEGDGYTF,TGCAGTGCGGTACAGGAAGGAGATGGCTACACCTTC
TRBV12-3/TRBV12-4,16,TRBD2,TRBJ2-7,many,CASSERGLAATYEQYF,TGTGCCAGCAGCGAACGTGGACTAGCGGCGACTTACGAGCAGTACTTC
TRBV10-3,17,TRBD2,TRBJ2-7,many,CAISEYGLAGQSYEQYF,TGTGCCATCAGTGAGTATGGTCTAGCGGGACAATCCTACGAGCAGTACTTC
TRBV2,16,-,TRBJ2-1,many,CASSEGRISSYNEQFF,TGTGCCAGCAGTGAGGGCCGCATTAGCTCCTACAATGAGCAGTTCTTC
TRBV10-3,13,-,TRBJ1-2,few,CAIKPSSNYGYTF,TGTGCCATCAAGCCCAGCTCTAACTATGGCTACACCTTC
TRBV29-1,15,TRBD2,TRBJ2-7,many,CSVGRSGSPSYEQYF,TGCAGCGTTGGGAGAAGCGGGAGTCCGTCCTACGAGCAGTACTTC
TRBV4-3,13,-,TRBJ2-7,many,CAGSQAPGYEQYF,TGCGCCGGCAGCCAAGCCCCAGGCTACGAGCAGTACTTC
TRBV20-1,14,TRBD2,TRBJ2-5,few,CSASTAGTQETQYF,TGCAGTGCTAGCACAGCGGGGACCCAAGAGACCCAGTACTTC
TRBV20-1,9,-,TRBJ1-2,many,CSAFYGYTF,TGCAGTGCTTTTTATGGCTACACCTTC
TRBV6-2/TRBV6-3,17,TRBD2,TRBJ2-2,few,CASSPYTSGSATGELFF,TGTGCCAGCAGCCCCTATACTAGCGGGAGCGCCACCGGGGAGCTGTTTTTT
TRBV12-3/TRBV12-4,13,TRBD2,TRBJ2-5,few,CASSTAGGETQYF,TGTGCCAGCAGTACAGCGGGAGGGGAGACCCAGTACTTC
TRBV10-3,14,-,TRBJ1-5,few,CAISHEGPNQPQHF,TGTGCCATCAGTCATGAGGGTCCAAATCAGCCCCAGCATTTT
TRBV20-1,14,-,TRBJ2-6,many,CSASPGSGANVLTF,TGCAGTGCTAGTCCCGGCTCTGGGGCCAACGTCCTGACTTTC
TRBV19,16,TRBD1,TRBJ1-5,many,CASSEIEMRGRGSQHF,TGTGCCAGTAGCGAGATCGAGATGAGGGGGCGCGGGTCCCAGCATTTT
TRBV19,13,-,TRBJ1-1,many,CASSSTDGTEAFF,TGTGCCAGTAGTTCTACTGACGGGACTGAAGCTTTCTTT
TRBV20-1,14,TRBD2,TRBJ2-7,many,CSATGLAGTYEQYF,TGCAGTGCTACTGGACTAGCGGGAACCTACGAGCAGTACTTC
TRBV5-1,14,-,TRBJ1-3,many,CASSLAGIGNTIYF,TGCGCCAGCAGCTTGGCAGGGATTGGAAACACCATATATTTT
TRBV28,17,-,TRBJ1-1,many,CASSYYTRPNLNTEAFF,TGTGCCAGCAGTTATTACACGCGACCTAATCTGAACACTGAAGCTTTCTTT
TRBV20-1,16,TRBD1,TRBJ1-2,many,CSARDSGTGYDYGYTF,TGCAGTGCTAGAGATTCCGGGACAGGGTACGACTATGGCTACACCTTC
TRBV6-4,13,-,TRBJ2-3,many,CASSERSTDTQYF,TGTGCCAGCAGTGAGAGGAGCACAGATACGCAGTATTTT
TRBV20-1,14,TRBD2,TRBJ2-7,many,CSARGTSGVYEQYF,TGCAGTGCTAGAGGGACTAGCGGAGTCTACGAGCAGTACTTC
TRBV5-1,15,-,TRBJ1-5,many,CASSLAGQIGQPQHF,TGCGCCAGCAGCTTGGCCGGGCAGATTGGTCAGCCCCAGCATTTT
TRBV7-2,14,-,TRBJ2-7,many,CASSLIGGLNEQYF,TGTGCCAGCAGCTTAATTGGAGGCCTGAACGAGCAGTACTTC
TRBV6-1,13,-,TRBJ2-7,many,CASNGGHLGEQYF,TGTGCCAGCAATGGGGGCCATCTCGGCGAGCAGTACTTC
TRBV19,14,-,TRBJ1-1,few,CASSIPGRDTEAFF,TGTGCCAGTAGTATTCCAGGGCGGGACACTGAAGCTTTCTTT
TRBV28,16,-,TRBJ2-2,few,CASSWSVSGNTGELFF,TGTGCCAGCAGTTGGTCGGTTAGCGGGAACACCGGGGAGCTGTTTTTT
TRBV4-3,18,-,TRBJ2-7,-,CASSIGARKGLAPYEQYF,TGCGCCAGCAGCATAGGGGCCCGAAAAGGACTCGCACCCTACGAGCAGTACTTC
TRBV6-1,14,TRBD1,TRBJ2-7,many,CASTENRGDSEQYF,TGTGCCAGCACCGAGAACAGGGGGGATAGCGAGCAGTACTTC
TRBV6-1,16,TRBD2,TRBJ2-5,-,CASSASSGGVQETQYF,TGTGCCAGCAGTGCGTCTAGCGGGGGGGTTCAAGAGACCCAGTACTTC
TRBV6-1,13,-,TRBJ1-1,many,CAGSPTGDTEAFF,TGTGCCGGATCACCCACAGGCGACACTGAAGCTTTCTTT
TRBV27,15,-,TRBJ2-7,many,CASSLDPGTSYEQYF,TGTGCCAGCAGTTTAGATCCCGGGACCTCCTACGAGCAGTACTTC
TRBV11-1,16,TRBD1,TRBJ2-2,many,CASSLFATGENGELFF,TGTGCCAGCAGCTTATTTGCGACAGGGGAAAACGGGGAGCTGTTTTTT